The 24 T cell receptor beta chains below all came from one sample that was sequenced in a study of T cell responses to AZD1222 COVID-19 vaccine. The protocol was immunoSEQ multiplex PCR, while the TCRdb copy is restricted to in-frame clones and leaves out a portion. The profile covers approximately 84,000 clones, with 70% to 90% appearing a single time and 8% to 13% taken by the ten largest. Here the sequenced sample was peripheral blood, taken 28 days after the second AZD1222 dose. The origin of the receptors is an adult who received the AZD1222 COVID-19 vaccine.

The J gene is TRBJ2-1, the V gene TRBV6-1; the D gene is possibly TRBD1 (5 bases). CDR1 and CDR2 from the germline V gene are MNHNS and SASEGT. There are 14 residues in the CDR3. V dropped 3 bases and J dropped 4 bases, with 10 bases sitting between them. Here the CDR3 DNA reads TGTGCCAGCAGTGACGGACAAGCTTACAATGAGCAGTTCTTC. Translating it yields CASSDGQAYNEQFF.

The chain couples TRBV28 to TRBJ1-2; D not certain. Looked up from germline, CDR1 is MDHEN and CDR2 is SYDVKM. V was clipped by 2 bases and J by 9 bases, with 10 bases between them. This CDR3 region has 12 residues. CDR3 coding DNA: TGTGCCAGCAGTTTAGGATGGAATAGCTACACCTTC. Translation gives CASSLGWNSYTF.

The chain joins TRBV5-4 to TRBJ1-4, with a tentative D call TRBD1 (6 bases). Trimming cost V 0 bases and J 4 bases, with 10 bases left between them. The CDR3 contains 15 residues. Germline CDR1 SGHNT, CDR2 YYREEE (reference sequence). The CDR3, as DNA: TGTGCCAGCAGCTTGGAAGGAGGGGGTAATGAAAAACTGTTTTTT. It yields the protein CASSLEGGGNEKLFF. Filled out from reference TRBV5-4 and TRBJ1-4, the complete variable domain reads ETGVTQSPTHLIKTRGQQVTLRCSSQSGHNTVSWYQQALGQGPQFIFQYYREEENGRGNFPPRFSGLQFPNYSSELNVNALELDDSALYLCASSLEGGGNEKLFFGSGTQLSVL.

The rearrangement links TRBV5-1 to TRBJ1-2; 8 nucleotides match TRBD1. The CDR3 consists of 15 residues. The germline CDR1 and CDR2 sequences are SGHRS and YFSETQ. Germline trimming cut 0 bases from V and 3 bases from J; bases unmatched to any gene: 4. CDR3: CASSLEPGGDYGYTF. Here the CDR3 DNA reads TGCGCCAGCAGCTTGGAGCCAGGGGGCGACTATGGCTACACCTTC.

This clone was counted only a few times. This chain links TRBV18 with TRBJ2-5; no reliable D call. CDR3 length: 13 residues. The germline V gene has CDR1 KGHSH and CDR2 LQKENI. Trimming left V 0 bases short and J 4 bases short, with 6 bases between. Here the CDR3 reads CASSPPNIETQYF. For the CDR3, the DNA is TGTGCCAGCTCACCACCGAATATAGAGACCCAGTACTTC.

This clone was detected a few times. The rearrangement uses TRBV6-5 and TRBJ1-1, with 9 positions matching TRBD1. Looked up from germline, CDR1 is MNHEY and CDR2 is SVGAGI. There are 14 residues in the CDR3. V shed 5 bases and J 6 bases; nucleotides not matched to a gene: 7. This CDR3 is CASSPWGQGSEAFF. CDR3 DNA sequence: TGTGCCAGCAGTCCCTGGGGACAGGGCTCTGAAGCTTTCTTT.

This chain uses TRBV11-2 with TRBJ1-3; weak D call: TRBD1 (5 bases). Germline values: CDR1 SGHAT, CDR2 FQNNGV. The germline V and J ends were trimmed by 2 bases and 11 bases, with 25 bases remaining between them. CDR3 length: 17 amino acids. The CDR3 bases are TGTGCCAGCAGCTTACGACCGGCGAGCGGGGACGGTACGCCCATATATTTT. Its protein is CASSLRPASGDGTPIYF.

The chain carries TRBV9 and TRBJ2-3; either TRBD1 or TRBD2 may supply D (5 bases each). CDR3 length equals 15 residues. V was cut by 0 bases and J by 2 bases, with 10 bases left in between. CDR1 is SGDLS and CDR2 is YYNGEE in the germline V gene. The CDR3 here is CASSVEGRLTDTQYF. The CDR3 nucleotides read TGTGCCAGCAGCGTAGAGGGACGGCTCACAGATACGCAGTATTTT. The variable domain in full, completed from reference TRBV9 and TRBJ2-3, reads DSGVTQTPKHLITATGQRVTLRCSPRSGDLSVYWYQQSLDQGLQFLIQYYNGEERAKGNILERFSAQQFPDLHSELNLSSLELGDSALYFCASSVEGRLTDTQYFGPGTRLTVL.

The chain has TRBV28 and TRBJ1-5; 7 bases are a match to TRBD1. The V gene end was trimmed by 2 bases and the J gene end by 5 bases; junction bases not matched to a gene: 3. In germline, CDR1 is MDHEN, CDR2 SYDVKM. The CDR3 consists of 14 residues. The CDR3 region is CASSLGQVYQPQHF. CDR3 bases: TGTGCCAGCAGTTTAGGACAGGTGTATCAGCCCCAGCATTTT.

The J gene is TRBJ1-2, the V gene TRBV5-5, with a weak D call TRBD1 (6 bases). Germline V gene lookup returns CDR1 SGHKS and CDR2 YYEKEE (reference sequence). The CDR3 contains 16 residues. Trimming took 0 bases from V and 7 from J, leaving 19 bases between them. The CDR3 region has the DNA TGTGCCAGCAGCTTGGTCGCAGGGGTTTGGACTAGTGGCTACACCTTC. Translating it yields CASSLVAGVWTSGYTF. The variable domain in full, with the rest retrieved from reference TRBV5-5 and TRBJ1-2, is DAGVTQSPTHLIKTRGQQVTLRCSPISGHKSVSWYQQVLGQGPQFIFQYYEKEERGRGNFPDRFSARQFPNYSSELNVNALLLGDSALYLCASSLVAGVWTSGYTFGSGTRLTVV.

This clone was detected a few times. Here the CDR3 DNA reads TGTGCCAGCAGTTCCGGGCAGCGTTGGAAGCAGTACTTC. Translation: CASSSGQRWKQYF. This chain connects TRBV6-5 to TRBJ2-7; no reliable D call. The ends were cut back, 4 bases at V and 8 bases at J, with 15 bases in the middle. Germline lookup yields CDR1 MNHEY and CDR2 SVGAGI. This CDR3 is 13 amino acids long.

The rearrangement joins TRBV18 to TRBJ2-7; D ambiguous. In germline, CDR1 is KGHSH, CDR2 LQKENI. This CDR3 has 12 residues. V was trimmed by 4 bases and J by 6 bases, leaving 10 bases between them. The CDR3 loop reads CASSREIFEQYF. The CDR3 region has the DNA TGTGCCAGCTCACGCGAGATTTTCGAGCAGTACTTC.

The chain has TRBV29-1 and TRBJ2-2; possible D gene TRBD1, 5 bases. The CDR3 runs to 15 residues. In germline, CDR1 is SQVTM, CDR2 ANQGSEA. V was trimmed by 6 bases and J by 5 bases, leaving 19 bases between them. CDR3 residues: CSVPVDPPGTGELFF. CDR3 coding DNA: TGCAGCGTGCCGGTTGACCCACCAGGGACCGGGGAGCTGTTTTTT.

The J gene is TRBJ1-6, the V gene TRBV7-2, with 8 bases matching TRBD1. Per germline, CDR1 SGHTA and CDR2 FQGNSA. The length of the CDR3 is 14 residues. V gave up 5 bases and J gave up 7 bases; unmatched junction bases: 4. The CDR3 here is CASSRTGLNSPLHF. The CDR3 DNA is TGTGCCAGCAGCCGGACAGGGTTAAATTCACCCCTCCACTTT.

The V and J genes are TRBV5-4 and TRBJ2-3, with D possibly matching TRBD2 (7 bases). V shed 0 bases and J shed 7 bases, with 18 bases lying between them. Germline CDR1 reads SGHNT; CDR2 reads YYREEE (reference sequence). The CDR3 is 16 amino acids. CDR3 protein: CASSLGGRGLSNTQYF. For the CDR3, the DNA is TGTGCCAGCAGCTTGGGGGGGCGGGGGTTGTCGAATACGCAGTATTTT.

J is TRBJ1-5 and V is TRBV7-9; D might be TRBD1 (5 bases). Germline CDR1 and CDR2: SEHNR and FQNEAQ (reference sequence). Trimming took off 3 bases at V and 0 bases at J, with 6 bases between the two ends. The CDR3 spans 14 residues. The CDR3 is CASSLDNSNQPQHF. CDR3 sequence (DNA): TGTGCCAGCAGCTTGGACAATAGCAATCAGCCCCAGCATTTT.

The genes are TRBV12-3 or TRBV12-4 and TRBJ2-2, with D uncertain. The V end lost 3 bases, the J end lost 6 bases, and 5 bases lay between the germline ends. The CDR3 consists of 12 residues. The CDR3 region is CASSFYSGELFF. The CDR3 region has the DNA TGTGCCAGCAGTTTTTATTCCGGGGAGCTGTTTTTT.

This chain connects TRBV6-4 to TRBJ1-2, with 8 bases that match TRBD1. Per germline, CDR1 MRHNA and CDR2 SNTAGT. The CDR3 covers 14 residues. Unmatched junction bases numbered 5, after V lost 0 bases and J lost 8 bases. The CDR3 coding sequence is TGTGCCAGCAGTGACTCCGGGACAGGAGGGGGCTACACCTTC. Encoded protein: CASSDSGTGGGYTF.

The chain combines TRBV5-4 with TRBJ2-5, with 16 bases lining up with TRBD2. Germline CDR1 and CDR2: SGHNT and YYREEE (reference sequence). V shed 3 bases, J shed 2 bases, and the junction held 7 bases outside the gene matches. The CDR3 is 18 amino acids. CDR3: CASSSGLAGGRKQETQYF. In DNA form, the CDR3 reads TGTGCCAGCAGCTCGGGACTAGCGGGGGGGCGGAAGCAAGAGACCCAGTACTTC.

The V call is TRBV7-9, the J call TRBJ2-6; the match to TRBD1 covers 9 bases. V trimming: 8 bases; J trimming: 0 bases; junction bases outside the gene matches: 5. The CDR3 runs 16 residues. Looked up from germline, CDR1 is SEHNR and CDR2 is FQNEAQ (reference sequence). The CDR3 coding sequence is TGTGCCAGCGAGACAGGGGGGTTCTCTGGGGCCAACGTCCTGACTTTC. Its protein is CASETGGFSGANVLTF.

The rearrangement links TRBV7-2 to TRBJ2-3; the D gene is possibly TRBD1 (5 bases). Germline V gene lookup returns CDR1 SGHTA and CDR2 FQGNSA. The CDR3 runs to 12 residues. V lost 5 bases to trimming and J lost 6 bases, with 9 bases between them. CDR3 protein: CASSRQRDTQYF. The CDR3 region has the DNA TGTGCCAGCAGCCGACAGAGGGATACGCAGTATTTT.

The table lists this clone with a count of one. The gene calls are TRBV3-1 (or the pseudogene TRBV3-2) and TRBJ1-4; D perhaps matches TRBD1 (6 bases). Germline CDR1 is LGHDT and CDR2 is YNNKEL (reference sequence). The CDR3 sequence is 16 residues long. Trimming cost V 2 bases and J 0 bases, with 10 bases left between them. The CDR3 reads CASSQQQGPTNEKLFF. The CDR3 DNA is TGTGCCAGCAGCCAACAACAGGGTCCAACTAATGAAAAACTGTTTTTT.

The chain couples TRBV5-5 to TRBJ2-7, with D perhaps assigned TRBD1 or TRBD2 (5 bases each). The V end was cut by 0 bases, the J end by 11 bases, with 12 bases between. The length of the CDR3 is 12 residues. The germline V gene has CDR1 SGHKS and CDR2 YYEKEE (reference sequence). CDR3 sequence reads: CASSLGVGEKYF. The CDR3 coding sequence is TGTGCCAGCAGCTTGGGTGTGGGGGAGAAGTACTTC. Supplemented by reference TRBV5-5 and TRBJ2-7, the full variable domain reads DAGVTQSPTHLIKTRGQQVTLRCSPISGHKSVSWYQQVLGQGPQFIFQYYEKEERGRGNFPDRFSARQFPNYSSELNVNALLLGDSALYLCASSLGVGEKYFGPGTRLTVT.

The rearrangement links TRBV5-6 to TRBJ1-3; D is uncertain. V lost 1 base to trimming and J lost 4 bases, with 12 bases between them. The CDR3 is made up of 15 amino acids. CDR1 is SGHDT, CDR2 YYEEEE, per germline. CDR3 DNA: TGTGCCAGCAGCTTGATCCCCATGAGAGGAAACACCATATATTTT. Translation gives CASSLIPMRGNTIYF. The full variable domain, with the rest looked up from reference TRBV5-6 and TRBJ1-3, is DAGVTQSPTHLIKTRGQQVTLRCSPKSGHDTVSWYQQALGQGPQFIFQYYEEEERQRGNFPDRFSGHQFPNYSSELNVNALLLGDSALYLCASSLIPMRGNTIYFGEGSWLTVV.